This T cell receptor (beta chain) was profiled in a study of OX40 agonist ivuxolimab in advanced cancers. Sequenced by immunoSEQ multiplex PCR; TCRdb stores in-frame clones only, minus some. Of roughly 80,000 clones detected, around 86% appear once; the ten largest clones hold 6.9%. Germline assignment: CDR1 SGHDN and CDR2 FVKESK. The CDR3 runs 16 residues. Unmatched junction bases numbered 10, after V lost 2 bases and J lost 7 bases. Points from the study as a whole: Fewer expanded clones were found on average in CD4+ than in CD8+ T cells.

A remark on this clone: What it binds is not known.

V is TRBV14 and J is TRBJ2-1, with TRBD1 identical over 8 bases. Sequencing was performed on CD4+ or CD8+ T cells sorted from blood, taken in a trial of the OX40 agonist ivuxolimab. The sequence derives from an adult with an advanced solid tumor such as melanoma, head and neck, liver or kidney cancer. The CDR3 loop reads CASSQWQGAEWNEQFF. CDR3 DNA: TGTGCCAGCAGCCAATGGCAGGGGGCTGAGTGGAATGAGCAGTTCTTC. The whole variable domain, filled in from reference TRBV14 and TRBJ2-1, reads EAGVTQFPSHSVIEKGQTVTLRCDPISGHDNLYWYRRVMGKEIKFLLHFVKESKQDESGMPNNRFLAERTGGTYSTLKVQPAELEDSGVYFCASSQWQGAEWNEQFFGPGTRLTVL.